This TCR beta chain was documented in a study of cytomegalovirus exposure and HLA in healthy donors. The CDR3 has 18 residues. The V gene's germline CDR1 is GTSNPN and CDR2 SVGIG (reference sequence). Unmatched junction bases numbered 17, after V lost 2 bases and J lost 5 bases. Generated by immunoSEQ multiplex PCR, the TCRdb table keeps only in-frame clones and is missing some. The sample has about 66,000 clones, 97% seen once. The chain combines TRBV30 with TRBJ2-5; the match to TRBD2 covers 10 bases. This clonotype originated in a woman aged 18-29 years in good health and CMV-seropositive. The sequencing sample was made of PBMCs. The CDR3 reads CAWSNLAGDRGHWETQYF. CDR3 in DNA: TGTGCCTGGAGTAATCTAGCGGGAGACAGGGGCCACTGGGAGACCCAGTACTTC.